These T cell receptor beta chains were read from a single sample in a study of OX40 agonist ivuxolimab in advanced cancers. Clones were read by immunoSEQ multiplex PCR, and TCRdb kept only the in-frame ones, dropping some. The sample contains approximately 48,000 clones, more than 75% of which appear only once. The material sequenced was CD4+ or CD8+ T cells sorted from blood, taken in a trial of the OX40 agonist ivuxolimab. These TCRs come from an adult with an advanced solid tumor such as melanoma, head and neck, liver or kidney cancer. Each CDR3 is given with its conserved first and last residue. The D gene is left open where the match is weak. Clone size, where shown, is once, few, many, or a class for clones that have expanded.

. | TRBJ2-1 | TRBV4-2 | TRBD2 | CASSQVGLAEVGREQFF | TGTGCCAGCAGCCAAGTAGGACTAGCGGAAGTGGGTAGGGAGCAGTTCTTC
. | TRBJ2-1 | TRBV11-3 | TRBD2 | CASSRTSGRLNEQFF | TGTGCCAGCAGCCGAACTAGCGGGAGGCTCAATGAGCAGTTCTTC
. | TRBJ2-1 | TRBV14 | . | CASSQALARSEQFF | TGTGCCAGCAGCCAAGCGCTAGCCCGCAGTGAGCAGTTCTTC
few | TRBJ1-1 | TRBV9 | TRBD1 | CASSVVAQGRAEAFF | TGTGCCAGCAGCGTAGTGGCACAGGGGCGAGCTGAAGCTTTCTTT
once | TRBJ2-7 | TRBV6-1 | TRBD1 | CAIRRTGYSYEQYF | TGTGCCATCCGTAGGACAGGCTACTCCTACGAGCAGTACTTC
. | TRBJ2-1 | TRBV5-1 | . | CASSLSGNEQFF | TGCGCCAGCAGCTTATCCGGGAATGAGCAGTTCTTC
. | TRBJ2-2 | TRBV18 | TRBD2 | CASSPRLAGVVGELFF | TGTGCCAGCTCACCCAGACTAGCGGGAGTCGTCGGGGAGCTGTTTTTT
. | TRBJ1-4 | TRBV11-2 | TRBD1 | CASSLGTGGRRTNEKLFF | TGTGCCAGCAGCTTAGGGACAGGGGGGCGAAGAACTAATGAAAAACTGTTTTTT
. | TRBJ1-4 | TRBV2 | . | CASSEGGYGATNEKLFF | TGTGCCAGCAGTGAAGGGGGGTACGGGGCGACTAATGAAAAACTGTTTTTT
. | TRBJ2-7 | TRBV6-5 | TRBD2 | CASSPERGEYEQYF | TGTGCCAGCAGTCCCGAGCGGGGGGAATACGAGCAGTACTTC
. | TRBJ1-4 | TRBV21-1 | . | CASSKAGGPTTNEKLFF | TGTGCCAGCAGCAAAGCGGGAGGCCCCACAACTAATGAAAAACTGTTTTTT
few | TRBJ2-5 | TRBV27 | . | CASSKTSDGTQYF | TGTGCCAGCAGCAAAACTTCCGATGGGACCCAGTACTTC
. | TRBJ1-4 | TRBV15 | . | CATSRGGMTNEKLFF | TGTGCCACCAGCAGAGGGGGTATGACTAATGAAAAACTGTTTTTT
. | TRBJ2-7 | TRBV11-2 | . | CASSPTALFEQYF | TGTGCCAGCAGCCCAACGGCCCTGTTCGAGCAGTACTTC
. | TRBJ1-2 | TRBV7-2 | . | CASSPKTGQYGYTF | TGTGCCAGCAGCCCTAAAACAGGGCAGTATGGCTACACCTTC
few | TRBJ1-1 | TRBV11-3 | TRBD1 | CASSLDGRQGIAEAFF | TGTGCCAGCAGCTTAGATGGCCGACAGGGTATAGCTGAAGCTTTCTTT
. | TRBJ2-7 | TRBV4-1 | TRBD1 | CASSQELDRGYGYEQYF | TGCGCCAGCAGCCAAGAACTCGACAGGGGGTACGGCTACGAGCAGTACTTC
. | TRBJ2-1 | TRBV28 | TRBD2 | CASSSLAGGPYNEQFF | TGTGCCAGCAGCTCCCTAGCGGGAGGCCCCTACAATGAGCAGTTCTTC
. | TRBJ2-7 | TRBV6-1 | TRBD1 | CASSLRGDSPYEQYF | TGTGCCAGCTCCCTACGAGGGGACAGCCCATACGAGCAGTACTTC
. | TRBJ2-1 | TRBV27 | . | CASRQRESYNEQFF | TGTGCCAGCAGGCAGAGGGAGTCCTACAATGAGCAGTTCTTC
. | TRBJ2-7 | TRBV6-5 | TRBD1 | CASSRDRGFSYEQYF | TGTGCCAGCAGCCGGGACAGAGGCTTCTCCTACGAGCAGTACTTC
. | TRBJ2-5 | TRBV2 | TRBD1 | CASSEDRVWETQYF | TGTGCCAGCAGCGAGGACAGGGTCTGGGAGACCCAGTACTTC